This entry concerns a single T cell receptor (beta chain). The cohort comprised adults aged roughly 18 to 100 years residing in under 30 US areas. The data were obtained in a study of blood T cell repertoires in COVID-19. With V trimmed by 4 bases and J by 8 bases, 9 bases remained unmatched. Looked up from germline, CDR1 is SNHLY and CDR2 is FYNNEI. The CDR3 extends over 15 amino acids. Some clones are missing from TCRdb's copy, which holds only in-frame ones; the method was immunoSEQ multiplex PCR. The sample records fewer than 350,000 clones, 70% to 90% being singletons. The TCR was taken from a man aged 30 to 39 who had recovered from COVID-19. The V gene is TRBV2, the J gene TRBJ1-4, with 8 bases fitting TRBD1. Sequenced input: PBMCs or T cells enriched from blood (not recorded which). The CDR3 loop is CASSGRTGRREKLFF. CDR3 nucleotide sequence: TGTGCCAGCAGTGGGCGGACAGGGAGGAGAGAAAAACTGTTTTTT.